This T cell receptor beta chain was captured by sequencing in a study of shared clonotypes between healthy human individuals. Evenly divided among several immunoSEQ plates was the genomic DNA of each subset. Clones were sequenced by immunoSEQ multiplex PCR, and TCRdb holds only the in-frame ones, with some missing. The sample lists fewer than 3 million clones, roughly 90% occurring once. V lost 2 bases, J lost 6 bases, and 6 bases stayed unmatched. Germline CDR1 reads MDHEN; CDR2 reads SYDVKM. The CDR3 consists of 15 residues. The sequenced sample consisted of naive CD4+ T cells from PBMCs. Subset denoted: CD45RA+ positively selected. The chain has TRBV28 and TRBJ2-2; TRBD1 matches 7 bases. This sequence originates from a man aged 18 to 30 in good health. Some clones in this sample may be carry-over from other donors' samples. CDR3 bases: TGTGCCAGCAGTTTAGGGCCAGGGGGTCCCGGGGAGCTGTTTTTT. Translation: CASSLGPGGPGELFF.